The subject of this entry is one TCR beta chain. The antigen remains unidentified. This sample was included in a study of PD-1 blockade in classical Hodgkin lymphoma. General observations from the study: Nivolumab initiation under 1 year post-ASCT meant exclusion. Whereas CD4+ TCR diversity had risen significantly by C4D1, CD8+ TCR diversity had not.

Germline V lookup: CDR1 SQVTM, CDR2 ANQGSEA. This CDR3 is 13 amino acids long. Trimming pared 2 bases from V and 7 bases from J, leaving 14 bases between. Every patient had relapsed following autologous stem cell transplantation, and cohorts differed in brentuximab vedotin exposure. Data came from immunoSEQ multiplex PCR; TCRdb stores just in-frame clones and leaves some out. The table shows around 70,000 clones, with 71% occurring only once. The sequence derives from a human donor with classical Hodgkin lymphoma. The genes are TRBV29-1 and TRBJ1-2; tentative D call: TRBD1 (6 bases). Specimen: peripheral blood mononuclear cells (PBMCs), collected before the second cycle of nivolumab. CDR3 sequence: CSVEPGAGVGYTF. CDR3 sequence (DNA): TGCAGCGTTGAACCCGGGGCAGGGGTTGGCTACACCTTC. Based on the CDR3 plus reference TRBV29-1 and TRBJ1-2, the full variable domain is SAVISQKPSRDICQRGTSLTIQCQVDSQVTMMFWYRQQPGQSLTLIATANQGSEATYESGFVIDKFPISRPNLTFSTLTVSNMSPEDSSIYLCSVEPGAGVGYTFGSGTRLTVV.